The clone carrying this T cell receptor beta chain was seen ten or more times. V gave up 5 bases and J gave up 1 base, with 16 bases separating them. Germline assignment: CDR1 SGHVS and CDR2 FQNEAQ. This CDR3 has 16 amino acids. Recently diagnosed hyperthyroidism of less than 2 months' duration affected patients aged 18 to 65. The sample is drawn from a study of T cells in Graves' hyperthyroidism and ophthalmopathy. Regions amplified from RNA transcripts were the TCR beta CDR3 regions. The HTBI primer set was used in a first-round RT-PCR of the TCR CDR3. TCRdb recomputed calls from the multiplex PCR reads with MiXCR, one row per CDR3 protein. The repertoire consists of around 100,000 distinct CDR3 sequences, with approximately 48% occurring once and the leading ten covering roughly 24%.

The V gene is TRBV7-8, the J gene TRBJ2-3; D is uncertain. This sequence originates from a man in his forties with Graves' hyperthyroidism. The sample comprised blood. The CDR3 reads CASSQRNYRGTDTQYF. In nucleotides, the CDR3 is TGTGCCAGCAGCCAAAGAAACTACCGGGGCACAGATACGCAGTATTTT.